What follows describes a single T cell receptor (beta chain). No antigen is known for it. The data stem from a study of cytomegalovirus exposure and HLA in healthy donors. Across the whole study: The study placed about 81% of its approximately 360 genotyped donors in the Caucasian-associated ancestry cluster.

Germline V gene data show CDR1 as SGHRS and CDR2 as YFSETQ. V lost 4 bases to trimming and J lost 2 bases; unmatched junction nucleotides: 5. The CDR3 has 14 amino acids. This PCR relied on a set of 60 Vbeta primers and 13 Jbeta primers. TCRdb keeps only in-frame clones here, not all; method: immunoSEQ multiplex PCR. This sample lists 150,000 or so clones; its ten largest clones have around 1.5%. Study results and limitations: Most CMV-associated TCR beta chains appeared HLA-restricted in a later analysis. It was reported in a later analysis that an Asian-associated ancestry cluster showed fewer N-insertions than the 666-donor mean. Across all donors, roughly uniform sequencing depth was an assumption of the presence/absence analyses.

The receptor was isolated from a woman aged 50 to 65 in good health and CMV-seronegative. The specimen was PBMCs. The chain joins TRBV5-1 to TRBJ2-7, with 8 bases aligning to TRBD1. CDR3 protein: CASSDTGGTYEQYF. The CDR3 nucleotides are TGCGCCAGCAGCGACACAGGGGGTACCTACGAGCAGTACTTC.